Sequencing of this T cell receptor (beta chain) was carried out in a study of blood T cell repertoires in COVID-19. About the study: The United States, Italy and Spain were the sources of the acute and convalescent COVID-19 samples. T cells, B-cell-depleted T cells, or PBMCs supplied cDNA or gDNA.

This clone was seen only once. In germline, CDR1 is DFQATT, CDR2 SNEGSKA (reference sequence). The CDR3 is 11 residues long. V shed 6 bases and J shed 6 bases, with 12 bases lying between them. Per the study methods: Counts of nucleated cells, estimated from reference gene primer amplification, were obtained. Sequencing was performed with immunoSEQ multiplex PCR; in TCRdb, only in-frame clones are kept and a portion is missing. V, J and clone size reflect that table, while D and trimming were determined from the DNA. The data hold approximately 300,000 clones, with 80% to 90% observed a single time. The V call is TRBV20-1, the J call TRBJ2-7, with D unclear. The specimen was peripheral blood. The TCR sequence derives from a man between 18 and 29 years old who had recovered from COVID-19. CDR3 region: CSAEPVGEQYF. In nucleotides, the CDR3 is TGCAGTGCAGAACCGGTCGGCGAGCAGTACTTC.